A selection of T cell receptor beta chains follows, all from one sample in a study of CD8+CD57+ T cells in acquired aplastic anemia. One entry per CDR3 protein, called by TCRdb with MiXCR from the reads. Here the sample spans around 190,000 distinct CDR3 sequences, roughly 57% being singletons. Input material: sorted CD4+, CD8+, or CD8+CD57+ T cells (not recorded which) from PBMCs. Receptors were obtained from a human donor in good health. Both conserved end residues are trimmed from each CDR3. The D gene is left open where the match is weak. Size values are once, few and many counts, or a class for expanded clones, and some rows have none.

clone size	V gene	J gene	D gene	CDR3 protein
-	TRBV12-5	TRBJ1-5	-	ASGLVRANQPQH
once	TRBV5-1	TRBJ2-7	TRBD2	ASSLGLASLRGMSYEQY
-	TRBV28	TRBJ2-7	TRBD2	ASLTSVFPYEQY
many	TRBV20-1	TRBJ2-7	-	SARGLEGIYEQY
-	TRBV10-3	TRBJ1-1	-	AISWGERTEAF
-	TRBV11-1	TRBJ2-7	TRBD1	ASSFTGVSYEQY
many	TRBV20-1	TRBJ2-1	-	SARYLSYNEQF
-	TRBV7-7	TRBJ2-2	-	ASSLAPSGELF
-	TRBV5-1	TRBJ2-7	-	ASSFGGATYEQY
-	TRBV7-9	TRBJ1-2	-	ASSLARQLGYT
few	TRBV27	TRBJ2-1	TRBD1	ASSLSGTGGTEQF
few	TRBV15	TRBJ2-5	TRBD1	ATSRDRGIGETQY
few	TRBV12-5	TRBJ2-7	-	ASGMGTYEQY
-	TRBV7-8	TRBJ1-6	-	ASSLPALGPNNSPLH
many	TRBV12-3/TRBV12-4	TRBJ1-2	TRBD1	ASSPSFGTDYGYT
few	TRBV29-1	TRBJ1-4	-	SVRDTNNEKLF
few	TRBV20-1	TRBJ1-2	-	SARANQLNYGYT
few	TRBV24-1	TRBJ2-1	-	ATKGGGSPYNEQF
-	TRBV9	TRBJ2-5	-	ASSQEATQETQY
-	TRBV7-9	TRBJ1-1	-	ASSIGANTEAF
-	TRBV7-6	TRBJ2-7	TRBD2	ASSRGTSGESYEQY
-	TRBV7-2	TRBJ2-3	-	ASSLAVDTQY
-	TRBV15	TRBJ2-7	-	ATSRDSCSYEQY
-	TRBV9	TRBJ2-7	-	ASSVLSRGPVEQY
many	TRBV7-8	TRBJ2-1	-	ASSLAAPRAPLYNEQF
few	TRBV10-3	TRBJ2-7	-	AIQKGQNYEQY
once	TRBV11-3	TRBJ2-5	TRBD2	ASSSRTSLQETQY
many	TRBV7-8	TRBJ1-2	TRBD1	ASSPSPIPTGGGGYT
-	TRBV25-1	TRBJ1-3	-	ASGRDTSSGNTIY
once	TRBV5-8	TRBJ2-7	-	ASGSGSYEQY
-	TRBV20-1	TRBJ2-5	-	SARGEREAETQY
many	TRBV6-5	TRBJ1-2	-	ASSYASHYGYT
-	TRBV9	TRBJ1-1	TRBD1	ASVRRGREKTYTEAF
many	TRBV9	TRBJ2-7	-	ASSVGGRTYEQY
-	TRBV29-1	TRBJ2-1	-	SVVRGPYNEQF
-	TRBV12-3/TRBV12-4	TRBJ1-1	TRBD1	ASSLRGQRAF